The sequence of this T cell receptor (beta chain) was determined in a study of blood T cell repertoires in COVID-19. Libraries were prepared by immunoSEQ multiplex PCR; TCRdb keeps only in-frame clonotypes and omits some of them. The sample shows 170,000 or so clones, just under 90% of them seen only once. The TCR comes from a woman in her 70s with COVID-19, enrolled during active disease. Sequencing was carried out using peripheral blood.

The CDR3 nucleotides are TGCGCCAGCAGCTTGACAGGTGTGGCAGATACGCAGTATTTT. It yields the protein CASSLTGVADTQYF. This rearrangement joins TRBV5-1 to TRBJ2-3, with D perhaps TRBD1 (5 bases). This CDR3 contains 14 residues. CDR1 is SGHRS, CDR2 YFSETQ, per germline. V lost 1 base and J 4 bases, leaving 10 bases between the germline ends.